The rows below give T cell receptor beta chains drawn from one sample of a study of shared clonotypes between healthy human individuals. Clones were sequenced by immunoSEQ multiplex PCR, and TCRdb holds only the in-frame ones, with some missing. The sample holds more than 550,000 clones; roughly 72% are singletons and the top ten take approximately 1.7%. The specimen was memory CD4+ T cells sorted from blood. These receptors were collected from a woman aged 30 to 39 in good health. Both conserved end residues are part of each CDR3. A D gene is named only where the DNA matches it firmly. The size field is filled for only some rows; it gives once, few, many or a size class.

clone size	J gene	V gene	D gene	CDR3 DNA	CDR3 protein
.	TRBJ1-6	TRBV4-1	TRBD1	TGCGCCAGCAGCCCCCAGACAGGGGATAATTCACCCCTCCACTTT	CASSPQTGDNSPLHF
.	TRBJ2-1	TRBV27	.	TGTGCCAGCAGCCCACTTGAACGCAATGAGCAGTTCTTC	CASSPLERNEQFF
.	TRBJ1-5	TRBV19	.	TGTGCCAGTAGGAATGCGGGGCATAGCAATCAGCCCCAGCATTTT	CASRNAGHSNQPQHF
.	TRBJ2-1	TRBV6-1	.	TGTGCCAGCAGTGGGACAGCCTACAATGAGCAGTTCTTC	CASSGTAYNEQFF
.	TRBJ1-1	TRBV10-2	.	TGCGCCAGCAGTGATTCAGGGAACACTGAAGCTTTCTTT	CASSDSGNTEAFF
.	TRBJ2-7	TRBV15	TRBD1	TGTGCCACCAGCTCTGGGACAGGTCGTTACGAGCAGTACTTC	CATSSGTGRYEQYF
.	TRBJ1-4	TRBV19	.	TGTGCCAGTAGATTCGTGGATGAAAAACTGTTTTTT	CASRFVDEKLFF
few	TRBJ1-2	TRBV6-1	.	TGTGCCAGCAGTTCCCCGGCGAGGGGGAATGGCTACACCTTC	CASSSPARGNGYTF
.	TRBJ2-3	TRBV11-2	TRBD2	TGTGCCAGCAGCTTAGATCGGGCTAGCGGGGGTAGCACAGATACGCAGTATTTT	CASSLDRASGGSTDTQYF
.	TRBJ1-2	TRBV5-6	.	TGTGCCAGCAGCTTGGGGGGTTTCGATGGCTACACCTTC	CASSLGGFDGYTF
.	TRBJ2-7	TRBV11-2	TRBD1	TGTGCCAGCAGCTCCCGACCTTGGGACAGGGGCCCCTACGAGCAGTACTTC	CASSSRPWDRGPYEQYF
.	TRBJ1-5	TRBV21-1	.	TGTGCCAGCAGCAAAGGGGACACAAGGTCCAATCAGCCCCAGCATTTT	CASSKGDTRSNQPQHF
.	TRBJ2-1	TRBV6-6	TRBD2	TGTGCCAGCAGTTTCGGGACTAGCGGGAGCAATGAGCAGTTCTTC	CASSFGTSGSNEQFF
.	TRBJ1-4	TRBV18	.	TGTGCCAGCTCACTCCCGACAGAAACTAATGAAAAACTGTTTTTT	CASSLPTETNEKLFF
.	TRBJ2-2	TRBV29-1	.	TGCAGCGTTGAAGTCGCCCACAACACCGGGGAGCTGTTTTTT	CSVEVAHNTGELFF
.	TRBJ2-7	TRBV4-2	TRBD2	TGTGCCAGCAGCCAAGCGGGGACTAGCGGGAGAGATACGGTCTACGAGCAGTACTTC	CASSQAGTSGRDTVYEQYF
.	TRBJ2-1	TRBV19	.	TGTGCCAGTGGGAAGAGCGTCCAACCCTACAATGAGCAGTTCTTC	CASGKSVQPYNEQFF
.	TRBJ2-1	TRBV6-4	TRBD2	TGTGCCACGAGGGGACTAGCGGGTTCCAATGAGCAGTTCTTC	CATRGLAGSNEQFF
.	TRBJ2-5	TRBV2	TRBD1	TGTGCCAGCAGCTTGCTTGAGACAGGGGGAGAGACCCAGTACTTC	CASSLLETGGETQYF
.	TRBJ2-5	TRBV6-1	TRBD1	TGTGCCAGCAGCGCCGGGACAGCGGTGGTGTCCCAGTACTTC	CASSAGTAVVSQYF
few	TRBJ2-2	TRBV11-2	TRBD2	TGTGCCAGCAGCTTCCTGACTAGCGGCGCCGGGGAGCTGTTTTTT	CASSFLTSGAGELFF
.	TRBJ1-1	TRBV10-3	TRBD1	TGTGCCATCAACCGACAGGGGAACACTGAAGCTTTCTTT	CAINRQGNTEAFF
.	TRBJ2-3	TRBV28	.	TGTGCCAGCAGTCCCCCCCCTCTCCCGGATACGCAGTATTTT	CASSPPPLPDTQYF
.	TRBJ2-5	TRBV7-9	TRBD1	TGTGCCAGCAGCTTCCTTGGGACAGGGGTTCAGACCCAGTACTTC	CASSFLGTGVQTQYF
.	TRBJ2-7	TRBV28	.	TGTGCCAGCAGCCTTAACCCGGGCCTTACCCACTACGAGCAGTACTTC	CASSLNPGLTHYEQYF
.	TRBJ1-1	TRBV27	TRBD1	TGTGCCAGCAGTTTGTATCAGGGGGGCACTGAAGCTTTCTTT	CASSLYQGGTEAFF
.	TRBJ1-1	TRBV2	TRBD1	TGTGCCAGTGAGGGACAGAAGAACACTGAAGCTTTCTTT	CASEGQKNTEAFF
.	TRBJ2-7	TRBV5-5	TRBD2	TGTGCCAGCAGCTTGGCAGCGGGAGCCTCCTACGAGCAGTACTTC	CASSLAAGASYEQYF
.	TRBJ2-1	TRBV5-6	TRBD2	TGTGCCAGCAGCCAGAATGGGGGAGGGGTTGAGCAGTTCTTC	CASSQNGGGVEQFF
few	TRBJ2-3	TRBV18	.	TGTGCCAGCTCACCCGACCTGGGGGGTGTCACAGATACGCAGTATTTT	CASSPDLGGVTDTQYF
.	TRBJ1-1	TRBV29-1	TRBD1	TGCAGCACTTGGGACAGGGGGCGCTCTGAAGCTTTCTTT	CSTWDRGRSEAFF
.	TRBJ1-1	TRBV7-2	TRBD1	TGTGCCAGCAGCATCCGTCCGACAGGGCCTTCGAACACTGAAGCTTTCTTT	CASSIRPTGPSNTEAFF
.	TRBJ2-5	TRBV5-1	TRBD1	TGCGCCAGCAGCCTTACAGGGGACGCGGACCAAGAGACCCAGTACTTC	CASSLTGDADQETQYF
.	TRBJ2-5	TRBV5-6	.	TGTGCCAGCAGCTTGGTTTCCCCGGGGGAGACCCAGTACTTC	CASSLVSPGETQYF
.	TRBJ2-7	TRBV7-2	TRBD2	TGTGCCAGCAGCCTGACTAGCGGGATCCACGAGCAGTACTTC	CASSLTSGIHEQYF
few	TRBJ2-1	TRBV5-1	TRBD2	TGCGCCAGCTACGGAGCGGGGGGATACAATGAGCAGTTCTTC	CASYGAGGYNEQFF
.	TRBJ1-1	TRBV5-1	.	TGCGCCAGCAGTCTCGCCGGGGACCCGGCTACTGAAGCTTTCTTT	CASSLAGDPATEAFF
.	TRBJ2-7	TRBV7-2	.	TGTGCCAGCAGCTTAGGCCTGTCTTCCTACGAGCAGTACTTC	CASSLGLSSYEQYF
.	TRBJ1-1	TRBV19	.	TGTGCCAGCCGGAAACAAGGGGGGAGCCCTGAAGCTTTCTTT	CASRKQGGSPEAFF